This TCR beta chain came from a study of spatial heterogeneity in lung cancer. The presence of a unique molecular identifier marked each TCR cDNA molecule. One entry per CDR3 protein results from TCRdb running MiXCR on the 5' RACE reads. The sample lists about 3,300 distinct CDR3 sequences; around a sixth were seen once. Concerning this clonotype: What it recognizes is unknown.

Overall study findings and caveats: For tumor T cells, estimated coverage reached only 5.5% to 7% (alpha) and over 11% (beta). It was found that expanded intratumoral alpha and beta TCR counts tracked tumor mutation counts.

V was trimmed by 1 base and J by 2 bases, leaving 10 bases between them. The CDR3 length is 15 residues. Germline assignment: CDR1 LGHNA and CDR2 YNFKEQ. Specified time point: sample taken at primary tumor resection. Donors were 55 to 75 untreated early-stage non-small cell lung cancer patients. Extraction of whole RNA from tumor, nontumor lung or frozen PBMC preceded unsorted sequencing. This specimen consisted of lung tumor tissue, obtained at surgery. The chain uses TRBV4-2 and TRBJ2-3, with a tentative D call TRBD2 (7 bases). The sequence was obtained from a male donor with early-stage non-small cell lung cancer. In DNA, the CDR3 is TGTGCCAGCAGCCAAGGAGGGGGGGACACAGATACGCAGTATTTT. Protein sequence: CASSQGGGDTDTQYF.